Listed here is a single T cell receptor beta chain. Antigen: not known. The treatment here: oral pan-JAK inhibitor, 5-10 mg twice daily. The germline V gene has CDR1 PRHDT and CDR2 FYEKMQ (reference sequence). The V gene end was trimmed by 4 bases and the J gene end by 0 bases; junction bases not matched to a gene: 3. There are 14 residues in the CDR3. The sample is drawn from a study of CD8+ T cells in alopecia areata. Study at large: Treated patients were given oral tofacitinib, which was dosed at 5 to 10 mg twice daily. Patients in the study were on tofacitinib for 6 to 18 months, then off it for 6 months. General observations from the study: Uncertainty remains about how baseline CD8+ expansion links to response, with one nonresponder. Within the top 100, expanded CD8+ clones significantly decreased with tofacitinib, as did scalp clonality.

Reverse transcription of extracted RNA yielded cDNA, which provided the sequencing template. Profiling relied on immunoSEQ multiplex PCR, and the TCRdb table lists in-frame clones only, not all of them. This sample has more than 150,000 clones, with around 49% found just once. This chain links TRBV13 with TRBJ2-7; TRBD1 aligns across 7 bases. This receptor was taken from a human donor with alopecia areata. The input for sequencing was CD8+ T cells sorted from blood, taken around week 53, from a patient treated with tofacitinib. In nucleotides, the CDR3 is TGTGCCAGCAGCTCGACAGGGAGCTCCTACGAGCAGTACTTC. Translation gives CASSSTGSSYEQYF.